The rows below give T cell receptor beta chains drawn from one sample of a study of blood T cells in healthy people across ages. TCRdb independently ran MiXCR on the 5' RACE reads; one entry per CDR3 protein. The table includes about 1.6 million distinct CDR3 sequences, about 35% detected once. What was sequenced was blood. These receptors originate from a woman aged 25 to 39 in good health. Both conserved end residues are part of each CDR3. Each record gives: D gene, J gene, V gene, clone size, CDR3 DNA, CDR3 protein. A D gene is named only where the DNA matches it firmly. Size tells how often a clone was seen (once, few, many) or the class of an expanded clone, and some rows leave it out.

d_call: -; j_call: TRBJ2-3; v_call: TRBV11-3; clone_size: -; cdr3_nt: TGTGCCAGCAGCCCCTTTTTCGGGGATCCAGATACGCAGTATTTT; cdr3_aa: CASSPFFGDPDTQYF
d_call: TRBD1; j_call: TRBJ1-4; v_call: TRBV11-2; clone_size: few; cdr3_nt: TGTGCCAGCAGCTTATTGGGACAGGGAGGCGGAAAACTGTTTTTT; cdr3_aa: CASSLLGQGGGKLFF
d_call: -; j_call: TRBJ2-1; v_call: TRBV5-1; clone_size: many; cdr3_nt: TGCGCCAGCAGCTTGGGCAGTGAAGCTAGAAATGAGCAGTTCTTC; cdr3_aa: CASSLGSEARNEQFF
d_call: -; j_call: TRBJ1-5; v_call: TRBV7-9; clone_size: -; cdr3_nt: TGTGCCAGCAGCTTTGACAATAGCAATCAGCCCCAGCATTTT; cdr3_aa: CASSFDNSNQPQHF
d_call: -; j_call: TRBJ2-7; v_call: TRBV28; clone_size: -; cdr3_nt: TGTGCCAGCAGTGTACCGGGACTGGGCGAGGAGCAGTACTTC; cdr3_aa: CASSVPGLGEEQYF
d_call: TRBD1; j_call: TRBJ1-5; v_call: TRBV5-1; clone_size: few; cdr3_nt: TGCGCCAGCAGCCCGGGGACAGGGTCCCATCAGCCCCAGCATTTT; cdr3_aa: CASSPGTGSHQPQHF
d_call: -; j_call: TRBJ2-2; v_call: TRBV4-1; clone_size: few; cdr3_nt: TGCGCCACCTTTAGCTGGGACTACACCGGGGAGCTGTTTTTT; cdr3_aa: CATFSWDYTGELFF
d_call: -; j_call: TRBJ2-1; v_call: TRBV4-1; clone_size: few; cdr3_nt: TGCGCCAGCAGCCAAAGCGGAGTTCCCGGGAATGAGCAGTTCTTC; cdr3_aa: CASSQSGVPGNEQFF
d_call: TRBD2; j_call: TRBJ2-4; v_call: TRBV20-1; clone_size: few; cdr3_nt: TGCAGTGTTTCTAGCGGGAGTGCCAAAAACATTCAGTACTTC; cdr3_aa: CSVSSGSAKNIQYF
d_call: -; j_call: TRBJ1-1; v_call: TRBV5-1; clone_size: -; cdr3_nt: TGCGCCAGCGGAGTCCCAGGGATTGGAACTGAAGCTTTCTTT; cdr3_aa: CASGVPGIGTEAFF
d_call: -; j_call: TRBJ2-7; v_call: TRBV7-9; clone_size: many; cdr3_nt: TGTGCCAGCAGCTCGGGGACACGGCCCTACGAGCAGTACTTC; cdr3_aa: CASSSGTRPYEQYF
d_call: -; j_call: TRBJ2-7; v_call: TRBV28; clone_size: -; cdr3_nt: TGTGCCAGCAGTTCACCGGGACACAACTACGAGCAGTACTTC; cdr3_aa: CASSSPGHNYEQYF
d_call: -; j_call: TRBJ1-4; v_call: TRBV6-6; clone_size: few; cdr3_nt: TGTGCCAGCAGTTATACAGGGAGCGAGGGTGAAAAACTGTTTTTT; cdr3_aa: CASSYTGSEGEKLFF
d_call: -; j_call: TRBJ2-5; v_call: TRBV20-1; clone_size: few; cdr3_nt: TGCAGTGCTACCGCGACCGGGCAAGAGACCCAGTACTTC; cdr3_aa: CSATATGQETQYF
d_call: -; j_call: TRBJ1-5; v_call: TRBV27; clone_size: few; cdr3_nt: TGTGCCAGCAGTTTATGGGGGGTTGACAATCAGCCCCAGCATTTT; cdr3_aa: CASSLWGVDNQPQHF
d_call: -; j_call: TRBJ2-3; v_call: TRBV9; clone_size: -; cdr3_nt: TGTGCCAGCAGACCCCACCCAGGGGATACGCAGTATTTT; cdr3_aa: CASRPHPGDTQYF
d_call: TRBD2; j_call: TRBJ2-7; v_call: TRBV7-9; clone_size: -; cdr3_nt: TGTGCCAGCAGCTTAGCGGGGCGGGAGCGTTCCCAGCAGTACTTC; cdr3_aa: CASSLAGRERSQQYF
d_call: -; j_call: TRBJ2-3; v_call: TRBV27; clone_size: -; cdr3_nt: TGTGCCAGCAGTTTCGGCGTTTACCCAGGTCCCTCCGGGACGGGAGACACAGATACGCAGTATTTT; cdr3_aa: CASSFGVYPGPSGTGDTDTQYF
d_call: -; j_call: TRBJ2-3; v_call: TRBV9; clone_size: -; cdr3_nt: TGTGCCAGCAGCGTAGAACCTCAGAACCCAGATACGCAGTATTTT; cdr3_aa: CASSVEPQNPDTQYF
d_call: TRBD2; j_call: TRBJ2-1; v_call: TRBV27; clone_size: -; cdr3_nt: TGTGCCAGCAAAATCCTAGCGGGAGTAGTCAATGAGCAGTTCTTC; cdr3_aa: CASKILAGVVNEQFF
d_call: -; j_call: TRBJ1-5; v_call: TRBV21-1; clone_size: -; cdr3_nt: TGTGCCAGCAGCAAAGAAGAGGTTAGCAATCAGCCCCAGCATTTT; cdr3_aa: CASSKEEVSNQPQHF
d_call: -; j_call: TRBJ1-2; v_call: TRBV20-1; clone_size: many; cdr3_nt: TGCAGTGCTAGAGATCAACGCTCCTATGGCTACACCTTC; cdr3_aa: CSARDQRSYGYTF
d_call: -; j_call: TRBJ1-1; v_call: TRBV5-1; clone_size: once; cdr3_nt: TGCGCCAGCAGCTTGGATGGGGGGCATGACACTGAAGCTTTCTTT; cdr3_aa: CASSLDGGHDTEAFF
d_call: -; j_call: TRBJ2-3; v_call: TRBV6-6; clone_size: -; cdr3_nt: TGTGCCAGCAGTGCACAGGGTACATTGGGGACGCAGTATTTT; cdr3_aa: CASSAQGTLGTQYF
d_call: -; j_call: TRBJ2-5; v_call: TRBV5-1; clone_size: few; cdr3_nt: TGCGCCAGCAGCCCAGGGGGGCCCCCCCTGCAAGAGACCCAGTACTTC; cdr3_aa: CASSPGGPPLQETQYF
d_call: TRBD1; j_call: TRBJ2-7; v_call: TRBV29-1; clone_size: -; cdr3_nt: TGCAGCGTTGAAGCCACGACAGGGTACGAGCAGTACTTC; cdr3_aa: CSVEATTGYEQYF
d_call: -; j_call: TRBJ1-4; v_call: TRBV9; clone_size: few; cdr3_nt: TGTGCCAGCAGCTCCCCAACGGGGGAGGATGTCGAAAAACTGTTTTTT; cdr3_aa: CASSSPTGEDVEKLFF
d_call: -; j_call: TRBJ2-7; v_call: TRBV6-6; clone_size: -; cdr3_nt: TGTGCCAGCAGTTACGCAGGGCAGGGCTACGAGCAGTACTTC; cdr3_aa: CASSYAGQGYEQYF
d_call: -; j_call: TRBJ2-3; v_call: TRBV5-1; clone_size: -; cdr3_nt: TGCGCCAGCAGCTTTGACAAGTCGGGAAATACGCAGTATTTT; cdr3_aa: CASSFDKSGNTQYF
d_call: -; j_call: TRBJ1-1; v_call: TRBV6-1; clone_size: -; cdr3_nt: TGTGCCGGAACCTCTGAGGTGTTTAACACTGAAGCTTTCTTT; cdr3_aa: CAGTSEVFNTEAFF
d_call: TRBD2; j_call: TRBJ2-3; v_call: TRBV5-6; clone_size: -; cdr3_nt: TGTGCCAGCAGCGGAAGGACTAGCGGGGTTGGTGATACGCAGTATTTT; cdr3_aa: CASSGRTSGVGDTQYF
d_call: -; j_call: TRBJ1-4; v_call: TRBV6-5; clone_size: few; cdr3_nt: TGTGCCAGCAGTTACAGCTACTTGCGGGAAAAACTGTTTTTT; cdr3_aa: CASSYSYLREKLFF
d_call: -; j_call: TRBJ1-2; v_call: TRBV27; clone_size: -; cdr3_nt: TGTGCCAGACACAGGAATACTAACTATGGCTACACCTTC; cdr3_aa: CARHRNTNYGYTF
d_call: -; j_call: TRBJ1-4; v_call: TRBV12-3/TRBV12-4; clone_size: many; cdr3_nt: TGTGCCAGCAGTACCCGGTGGGGTAATGAAAAACTGTTTTTT; cdr3_aa: CASSTRWGNEKLFF
d_call: -; j_call: TRBJ2-7; v_call: TRBV20-1; clone_size: few; cdr3_nt: TGCAGTGCTCCCCTTCAGACCCCTGGATCCTACGAGCAGTACTTC; cdr3_aa: CSAPLQTPGSYEQYF
d_call: -; j_call: TRBJ2-7; v_call: TRBV20-1; clone_size: few; cdr3_nt: TGCAGTGCTAGAGATTGGGAGAAGCAGGGCGCCTACGAGCAGTACTTC; cdr3_aa: CSARDWEKQGAYEQYF
d_call: -; j_call: TRBJ1-1; v_call: TRBV3-1; clone_size: -; cdr3_nt: TGTGCCAGCAGCCAAGTGGATTTCGAGAGGAACACTGAAGCTTTCTTT; cdr3_aa: CASSQVDFERNTEAFF
d_call: -; j_call: TRBJ2-3; v_call: TRBV7-9; clone_size: many; cdr3_nt: TGTGCCAGCAGCTTAATAGTGACGGATACGCAGTATTTT; cdr3_aa: CASSLIVTDTQYF
d_call: -; j_call: TRBJ2-3; v_call: TRBV5-1; clone_size: -; cdr3_nt: TGCGCCAGCAGCTCAGGACTGTCAGGAACAGATACGCAGTATTTT; cdr3_aa: CASSSGLSGTDTQYF
d_call: TRBD1; j_call: TRBJ1-1; v_call: TRBV4-1; clone_size: -; cdr3_nt: TGCGCCAGCAGCCTTGCCGGGACAGGGGCCACTGAAGCTTTCTTT; cdr3_aa: CASSLAGTGATEAFF
d_call: -; j_call: TRBJ2-7; v_call: TRBV6-6; clone_size: -; cdr3_nt: TGTGCCAGCAGTTACTCACAGGTATCGCACGAGCAGTACTTC; cdr3_aa: CASSYSQVSHEQYF
d_call: -; j_call: TRBJ2-7; v_call: TRBV20-1; clone_size: -; cdr3_nt: TGCAGTGCTAGAGATCTGTTGAGCGGAGCTTACTACGAGCAGTACTTC; cdr3_aa: CSARDLLSGAYYEQYF
d_call: -; j_call: TRBJ2-1; v_call: TRBV3-1; clone_size: -; cdr3_nt: TGTGCCAGCAGCCAAGATGCGGCGGCGGAGGGGTTCTTC; cdr3_aa: CASSQDAAAEGFF
d_call: -; j_call: TRBJ2-7; v_call: TRBV30; clone_size: -; cdr3_nt: TGTGCCTGGAGTGTTGACGGATGGGGGGAGCAGTACTTC; cdr3_aa: CAWSVDGWGEQYF
d_call: -; j_call: TRBJ2-7; v_call: TRBV28; clone_size: -; cdr3_nt: TGTGCCAGCAGGGGGGCAGTGGGCAGGATCTACGAGCAGTACTTC; cdr3_aa: CASRGAVGRIYEQYF
d_call: -; j_call: TRBJ1-1; v_call: TRBV6-1; clone_size: -; cdr3_nt: TGTGCCAGTCCCTGGGAGGGGGGCCCGGGAGGCACTGAAGCTTTCTTT; cdr3_aa: CASPWEGGPGGTEAFF
d_call: -; j_call: TRBJ2-7; v_call: TRBV10-3; clone_size: -; cdr3_nt: TGTGCCATCAGTGACCCTGGACGGGGGCAAACCTACGAGCAGTACTTC; cdr3_aa: CAISDPGRGQTYEQYF
d_call: -; j_call: TRBJ1-1; v_call: TRBV6-5; clone_size: few; cdr3_nt: TGTGCCAGCAGTAACGGACGTAACACTGAAGCTTTCTTT; cdr3_aa: CASSNGRNTEAFF
d_call: TRBD1; j_call: TRBJ2-5; v_call: TRBV7-3; clone_size: -; cdr3_nt: TGTGCCAGCAGCTTAAGCAGGGGGCATACCCAGTACTTC; cdr3_aa: CASSLSRGHTQYF
d_call: -; j_call: TRBJ2-1; v_call: TRBV12-3/TRBV12-4; clone_size: once; cdr3_nt: TGTGCCAGCAGTACCGGGACGGACAATGAGCAGTTCTTC; cdr3_aa: CASSTGTDNEQFF
d_call: -; j_call: TRBJ1-4; v_call: TRBV29-1; clone_size: few; cdr3_nt: TGCAGCGTTGCGACAGACAGTCTTAATGAAAAACTGTTTTTT; cdr3_aa: CSVATDSLNEKLFF
d_call: -; j_call: TRBJ2-5; v_call: TRBV29-1; clone_size: many; cdr3_nt: TGCAGCGTTGAAGATTTGTATACGGGCCGAGAGACCCAGTACTTC; cdr3_aa: CSVEDLYTGRETQYF
d_call: -; j_call: TRBJ2-5; v_call: TRBV6-2/TRBV6-3; clone_size: -; cdr3_nt: TGTGCCAGCGGTCGGTGGGGCGATAATGAGCAGTACTTC; cdr3_aa: CASGRWGDNEQYF
d_call: TRBD2; j_call: TRBJ2-7; v_call: TRBV7-4; clone_size: few; cdr3_nt: TGTGCCAGCAGCTCCTTAAGGTCTAGCGGGGGTTTTAGCTCCTACGAGCAGTACTTC; cdr3_aa: CASSSLRSSGGFSSYEQYF
d_call: -; j_call: TRBJ1-2; v_call: TRBV5-6; clone_size: -; cdr3_nt: TGTGCCAGCACCGGGTGGAACTATGGCTACACCTTC; cdr3_aa: CASTGWNYGYTF
d_call: TRBD2; j_call: TRBJ2-1; v_call: TRBV20-1; clone_size: -; cdr3_nt: TGCAGTGCTGGTAGGGGAGCGGGAGGGCGTAATGAGCAGTTCTTC; cdr3_aa: CSAGRGAGGRNEQFF
d_call: TRBD2; j_call: TRBJ2-7; v_call: TRBV15; clone_size: few; cdr3_nt: TGTGCCACCAGCAGCGCGGCGGGAGAATACGAGCAGTACTTC; cdr3_aa: CATSSAAGEYEQYF